The subject of this entry is one TCR beta chain. Which antigen it targets is not known. It has no much larger one-base neighbor in the sample; base qualities were not kept. TCRbeta CDR3 regions were amplified from genomic DNA by means of the immunoSEQ Assay, a bias-controlled multiplex PCR. Processing in the source paper ran as follows. The number of nucleated cells in each sample was estimated by amplification of reference gene primers within the assay. Sequence reads were collapsed and filtered to measure the absolute abundance of every unique TCRbeta CDR3 rearrangement. Productive Simpson clonality was computed per sample as the square root of Simpson's diversity index over productive rearrangements. Held by TCRdb, this immuneACCESS table contains in-frame sequences only and omits some clones. Under half of the omission traces to an unresolved V gene where checked; the cause of the rest is unknown. From that table come the V and J calls and clone size; the DNA was used to work out D and trimming. The sample includes 290,000 or so clones, with roughly 85% observed a single time. Of the sample, 5.1% falls within the top ten clones.

The sample originates from a study of blood T cell repertoires in COVID-19 (dated by TCRdb to about 2020). With respect to the entire study: Samples covering the acute and convalescent phases of COVID-19 were provided by collaborators in the United States, Italy and Spain. The material from the prospective study consisted of cDNA or gDNA derived from T cells, B-cell-depleted T cells, or PBMCs. Subjects who had been exposed to COVID-19, were actively infected with it, or had recovered from it provided the deeply sampled blood TCRbeta repertoires that made up the dataset. The repertoires were released in a freely available public database intended as a resource for research on the immune response to SARS-CoV-2. The samples were drawn from the first 160 participants of the ongoing ImmuneRACE study and from 950 to 1,500 subjects provided by 6 global collaborators. Sample metadata almost always included a de-identified subject ID, COVID-19 status, age in years and sex. HLA class I and class II types, where available, came from metadata supplied by the sample provider rather than from assay-based typing.

Points the paper makes about the study in general: The amount of clinical and demographic metadata varied by source and participant and was provided uncurated.

Collaborating institutions collected whole blood in K2EDTA tubes following their own protocols. For TCRbeta analysis, collaborators shipped samples in one of three forms: frozen whole blood, isolated PBMCs, or DNA extracted from either of those sample types. From the cysteine up to the phenylalanine, the CDR3 has a length of 17 residues. Only the CDR3 region is kept as DNA, spanning 51 bases read in frame from base 1. CDR1 is given as SNHLY and CDR2 as FYNNEI, both from the germline V gene. V has 7 bases trimmed and J has 7 bases trimmed; junction bases matching no gene number 17. The chain was built from TRBV2 and TRBJ2-7, and 12 junction bases match TRBD2. Sequencing used peripheral blood. The clonotype originates from a man between 45 and 60 years old with active or convalescent COVID-19. The CDR3 reads as follows: CASKSGLAGGDLREQYF. The DNA sequence reads TGTGCCAGCAAGTCCGGGCTAGCGGGAGGGGACTTACGGGAGCAGTACTTC.